The present T cell receptor beta chain was sequenced within a study of OX40 agonist ivuxolimab in advanced cancers. Study details: Patients receiving dose escalation had hepatocellular carcinoma, melanoma, renal cell or head and neck cancer.

The assay was immunoSEQ multiplex PCR, and TCRdb's table has in-frame clones only and misses some. The table includes 65,000 to 90,000 clones, roughly nine tenths detected once. The CDR3 loop spans 13 amino acids. Trimming cost V 4 bases and J 6 bases, with 9 bases left between them. Germline V CDR1 and CDR2: MRHNA, SNTAGT. The chain links TRBV6-4 to TRBJ2-2; tentatively, D is TRBD2 (6 bases). The receptor's source is an adult with an advanced solid tumor such as melanoma, head and neck, liver or kidney cancer. The sequenced sample was CD4+ or CD8+ T cells sorted from blood, obtained in a trial of the OX40 agonist ivuxolimab. The CDR3 DNA follows: TGTGCCAGCAGTGTGAGCGGGTCCGGGGAGCTGTTTTTT. It translates to CASSVSGSGELFF.